This entry is about one T cell receptor beta chain. What it binds is unknown. The data were taken from a study of vaccination and CD4 T cells after COVID-19. Study-level information: Participants, all vaccine recipients, received two doses of either BNT162b2 or mRNA-1273.

General study findings and limits: Convalescent patients displayed spike mono-reactivity in 304 of 307 vaccine-specific clones. The median count of SARS-CoV-2-reactive clonotypes rose from approximately 21 to 40, not significantly.

Via MiXCR, TCRdb re-called the PCR reads, giving one row per CDR3 protein. The data contain approximately 17,000 distinct CDR3 sequences, around 63% of them singletons. Germline-derived CDR1 and CDR2 are MNHNS and SASEGT. V shed 8 bases and J shed 0 bases, with 11 bases lying between them. CDR3 size: 14 residues. The starting material was CD4+ T cells from blood, obtained after SARS-CoV-2 vaccination. This sequence was found in a human donor who had recovered from COVID-19. The V call is TRBV6-1, the J call TRBJ2-1; D remains unclear. The CDR3 DNA reads as TGTGCCAGCGTGGGCGGACGCTCCTACAATGAGCAGTTCTTC. This gives the protein CASVGGRSYNEQFF.